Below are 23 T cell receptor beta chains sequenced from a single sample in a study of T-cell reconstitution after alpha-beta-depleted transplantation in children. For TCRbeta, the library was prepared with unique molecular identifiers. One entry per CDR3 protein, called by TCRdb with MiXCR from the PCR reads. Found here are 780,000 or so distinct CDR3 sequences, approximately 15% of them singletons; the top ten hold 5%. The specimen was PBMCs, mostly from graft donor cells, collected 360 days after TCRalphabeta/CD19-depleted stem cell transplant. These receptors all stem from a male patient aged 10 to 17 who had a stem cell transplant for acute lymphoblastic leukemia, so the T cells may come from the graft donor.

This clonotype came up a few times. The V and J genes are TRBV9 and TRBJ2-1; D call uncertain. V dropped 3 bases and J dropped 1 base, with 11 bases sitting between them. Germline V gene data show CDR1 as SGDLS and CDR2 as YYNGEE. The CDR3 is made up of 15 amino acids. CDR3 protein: CASSGKTGSYNEQFF. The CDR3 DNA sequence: TGTGCCAGCAGCGGAAAGACCGGTTCCTACAATGAGCAGTTCTTC.

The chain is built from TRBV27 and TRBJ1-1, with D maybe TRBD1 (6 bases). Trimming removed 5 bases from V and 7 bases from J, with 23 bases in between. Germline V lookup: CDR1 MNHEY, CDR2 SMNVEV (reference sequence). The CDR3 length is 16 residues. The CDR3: CASSGWVGGGGVEAFF. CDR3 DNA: TGTGCCAGCAGTGGATGGGTCGGGGGGGGCGGGGTTGAAGCTTTCTTT.

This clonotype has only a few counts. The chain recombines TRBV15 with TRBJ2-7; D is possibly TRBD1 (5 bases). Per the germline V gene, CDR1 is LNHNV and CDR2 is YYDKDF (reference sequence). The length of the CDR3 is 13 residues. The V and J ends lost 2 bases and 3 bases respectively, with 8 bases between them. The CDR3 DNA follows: TGTGCCACCAGCAGACCAACAGGCTACGAGCAGTACTTC. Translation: CATSRPTGYEQYF. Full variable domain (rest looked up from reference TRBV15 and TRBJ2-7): DAMVIQNPRYQVTQFGKPVTLSCSQTLNHNVMYWYQQKSSQAPKLLFHYYDKDFNNEADTPDNFQSRRPNTSFCFLDIRSPGLGDTAMYLCATSRPTGYEQYFGPGTRLTVT.

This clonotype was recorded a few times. CDR3 coding DNA: TGTGCCAGCAGCCTAACTAGCGGGAGGGCCGAGCAGTACTTC. Its translation: CASSLTSGRAEQYF. The chain couples TRBV7-6 to TRBJ2-7, with 13 bases fitting TRBD2. From germline, CDR1 is SGHVS and CDR2 FNYEAQ. The CDR3 loop spans 14 amino acids. Germline trimming cut 5 bases from V and 6 bases from J; bases unmatched to any gene: 4.

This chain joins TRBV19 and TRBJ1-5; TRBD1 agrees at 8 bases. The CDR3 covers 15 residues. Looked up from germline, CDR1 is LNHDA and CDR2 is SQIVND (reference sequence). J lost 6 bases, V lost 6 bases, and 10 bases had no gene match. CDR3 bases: TGTGCCAGTAGGACTGGACAGGGTAATATTCAGCCCCAGCATTTT. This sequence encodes CASRTGQGNIQPQHF.

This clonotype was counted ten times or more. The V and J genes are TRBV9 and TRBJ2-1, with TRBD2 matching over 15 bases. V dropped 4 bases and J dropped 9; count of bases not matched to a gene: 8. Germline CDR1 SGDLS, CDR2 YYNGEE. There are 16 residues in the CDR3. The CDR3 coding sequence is TGTGCCAGCAGCCCCCAGGGACTAGCGGGAGGTGGTGAGCAGTTCTTC. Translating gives CASSPQGLAGGGEQFF. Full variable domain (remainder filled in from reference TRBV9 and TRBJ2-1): DSGVTQTPKHLITATGQRVTLRCSPRSGDLSVYWYQQSLDQGLQFLIQYYNGEERAKGNILERFSAQQFPDLHSELNLSSLELGDSALYFCASSPQGLAGGGEQFFGPGTRLTVL.

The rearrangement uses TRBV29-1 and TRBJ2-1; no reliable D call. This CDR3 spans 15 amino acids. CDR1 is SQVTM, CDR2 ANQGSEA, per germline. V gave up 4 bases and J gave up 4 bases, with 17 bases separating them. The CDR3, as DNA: TGCAGCGTTGGGAGTGTAAGAGTGCTATACAATGAGCAGTTCTTC. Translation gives CSVGSVRVLYNEQFF.

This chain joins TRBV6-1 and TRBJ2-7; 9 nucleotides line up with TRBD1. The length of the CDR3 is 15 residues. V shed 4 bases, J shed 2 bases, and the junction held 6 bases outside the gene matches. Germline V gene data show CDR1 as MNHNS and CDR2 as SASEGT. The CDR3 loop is CASSGPGQGPYEQYF. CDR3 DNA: TGTGCCAGCAGTGGCCCGGGACAGGGACCCTACGAGCAGTACTTC.

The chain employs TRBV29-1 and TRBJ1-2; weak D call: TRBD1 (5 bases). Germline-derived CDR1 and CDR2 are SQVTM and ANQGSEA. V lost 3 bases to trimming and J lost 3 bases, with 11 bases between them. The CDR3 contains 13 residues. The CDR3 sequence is CSVDPGDDYGYTF. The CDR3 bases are TGCAGCGTTGACCCGGGGGATGACTATGGCTACACCTTC.

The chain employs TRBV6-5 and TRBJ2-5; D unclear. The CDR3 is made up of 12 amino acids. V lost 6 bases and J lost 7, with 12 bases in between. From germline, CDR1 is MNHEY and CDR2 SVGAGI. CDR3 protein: CASSSYVGTQYF. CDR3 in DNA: TGTGCCAGCAGCTCCTACGTGGGGACCCAGTACTTC.

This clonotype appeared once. The CDR3 nucleotides are TGTGCCAGGGGGGCGCGAAACACCGGGGAGCTGTTTTTT. This gives the protein CARGARNTGELFF. The chain joins TRBV2 to TRBJ2-2, with a possible D match to TRBD1 (6 bases). V gave up 9 bases and J gave up 2 bases, with 10 bases separating them. The length of the CDR3 is 13 residues. Germline CDR1 and CDR2: SNHLY and FYNNEI.

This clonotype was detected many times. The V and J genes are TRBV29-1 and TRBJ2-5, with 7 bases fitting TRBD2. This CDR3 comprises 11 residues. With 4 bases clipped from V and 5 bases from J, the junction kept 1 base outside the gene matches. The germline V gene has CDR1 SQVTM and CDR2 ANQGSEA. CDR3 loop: CSVALAETQYF. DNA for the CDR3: TGCAGCGTTGCACTAGCGGAGACCCAGTACTTC.

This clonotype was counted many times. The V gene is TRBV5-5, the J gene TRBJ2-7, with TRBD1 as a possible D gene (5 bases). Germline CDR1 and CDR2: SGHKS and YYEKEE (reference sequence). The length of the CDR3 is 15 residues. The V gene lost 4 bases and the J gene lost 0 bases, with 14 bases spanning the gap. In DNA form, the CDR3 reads TGTGCCAGCAGCAACGGACACGTGAGCTCCTACGAGCAGTACTTC. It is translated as CASSNGHVSSYEQYF. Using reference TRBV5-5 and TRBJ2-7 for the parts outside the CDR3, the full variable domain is DAGVTQSPTHLIKTRGQQVTLRCSPISGHKSVSWYQQVLGQGPQFIFQYYEKEERGRGNFPDRFSARQFPNYSSELNVNALLLGDSALYLCASSNGHVSSYEQYFGPGTRLTVT.

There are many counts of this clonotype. CDR3 sequence (DNA): TGTGCCAGCAGTTCCCCGGACAGGGGGCTGGAGACCCAGTACTTC. Translated: CASSSPDRGLETQYF. The rearrangement uses TRBV28 and TRBJ2-5, with 11 positions matching TRBD1. The CDR3 totals 15 residues. Per germline, CDR1 MDHEN and CDR2 SYDVKM. After removal of 4 bases from V and 5 bases from J, the junction contained 6 bases not matched to a gene.

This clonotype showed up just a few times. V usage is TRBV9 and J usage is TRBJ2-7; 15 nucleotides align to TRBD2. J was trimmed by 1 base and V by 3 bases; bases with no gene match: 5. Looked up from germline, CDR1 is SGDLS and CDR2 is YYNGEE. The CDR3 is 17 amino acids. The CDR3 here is CASSAGLAGGLSYEQYF. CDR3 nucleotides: TGTGCCAGCAGCGCGGGACTAGCGGGAGGTTTATCCTACGAGCAGTACTTC.

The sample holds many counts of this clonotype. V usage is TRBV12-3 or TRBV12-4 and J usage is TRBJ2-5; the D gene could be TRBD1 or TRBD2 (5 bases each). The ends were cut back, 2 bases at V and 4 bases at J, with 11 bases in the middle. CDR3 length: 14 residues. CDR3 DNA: TGTGCCAGCAGTTTAATTACTGGGGGAGAGACCCAGTACTTC. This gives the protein CASSLITGGETQYF.

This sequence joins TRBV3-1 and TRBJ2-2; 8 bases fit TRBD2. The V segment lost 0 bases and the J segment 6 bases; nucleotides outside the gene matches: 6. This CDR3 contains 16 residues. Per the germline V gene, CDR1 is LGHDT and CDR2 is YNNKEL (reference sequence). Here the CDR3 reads CASSQDGLAFSGELFF. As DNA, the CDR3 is TGTGCCAGCAGCCAAGACGGACTAGCCTTTTCCGGGGAGCTGTTTTTT. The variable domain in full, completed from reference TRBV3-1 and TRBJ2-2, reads DTAVSQTPKYLVTQMGNDKSIKCEQNLGHDTMYWYKQDSKKFLKIMFSYNNKELIINETVPNRFSPKSPDKAHLNLHINSLELGDSAVYFCASSQDGLAFSGELFFGEGSRLTVL.

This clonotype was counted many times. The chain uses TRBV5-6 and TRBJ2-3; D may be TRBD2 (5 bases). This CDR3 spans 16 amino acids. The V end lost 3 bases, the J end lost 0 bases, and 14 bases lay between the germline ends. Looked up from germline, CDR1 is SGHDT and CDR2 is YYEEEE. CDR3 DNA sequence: TGTGCCAGCAGCTCCACTAGGGTCACTAGCACAGATACGCAGTATTTT. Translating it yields CASSSTRVTSTDTQYF.

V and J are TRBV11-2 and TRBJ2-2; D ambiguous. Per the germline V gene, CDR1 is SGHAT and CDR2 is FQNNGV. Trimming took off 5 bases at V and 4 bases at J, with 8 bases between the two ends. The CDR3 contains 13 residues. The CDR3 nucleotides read TGTGCCAGCAGCGTAGTCGTCACCGGGGAGCTGTTTTTT. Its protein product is CASSVVVTGELFF. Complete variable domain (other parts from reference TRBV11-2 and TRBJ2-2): EAGVAQSPRYKIIEKRQSVAFWCNPISGHATLYWYQQILGQGPKLLIQFQNNGVVDDSQLPKDRFSAERLKGVDSTLKIQPAKLEDSAVYLCASSVVVTGELFFGEGSRLTVL.

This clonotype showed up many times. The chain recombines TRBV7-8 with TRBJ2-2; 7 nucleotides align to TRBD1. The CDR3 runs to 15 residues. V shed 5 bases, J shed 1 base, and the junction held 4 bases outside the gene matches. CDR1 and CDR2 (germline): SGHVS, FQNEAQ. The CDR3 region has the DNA TGTGCCAGCAGCATCCGGGACAGGAACACCGGGGAGCTGTTTTTT. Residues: CASSIRDRNTGELFF.

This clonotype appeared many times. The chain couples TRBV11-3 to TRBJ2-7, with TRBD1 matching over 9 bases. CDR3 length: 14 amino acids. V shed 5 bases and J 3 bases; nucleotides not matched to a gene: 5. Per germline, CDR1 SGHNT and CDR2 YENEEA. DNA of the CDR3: TGTGCCAGCAGCCTCGGGACAGGGTTCTACGAGCAGTACTTC. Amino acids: CASSLGTGFYEQYF.

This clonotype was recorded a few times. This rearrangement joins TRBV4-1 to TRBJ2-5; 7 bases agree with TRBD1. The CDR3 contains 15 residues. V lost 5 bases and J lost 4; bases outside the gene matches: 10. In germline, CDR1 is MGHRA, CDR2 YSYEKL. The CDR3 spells CASSRLRGPVETQYF. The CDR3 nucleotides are TGCGCCAGCAGCAGACTGAGGGGGCCGGTAGAGACCCAGTACTTC.

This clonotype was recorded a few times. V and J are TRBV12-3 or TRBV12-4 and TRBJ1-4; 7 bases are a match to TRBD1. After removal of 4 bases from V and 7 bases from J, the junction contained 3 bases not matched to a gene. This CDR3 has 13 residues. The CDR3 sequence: CASSSGTVEKLFF. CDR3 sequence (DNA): TGTGCCAGCAGTTCCGGGACAGTTGAAAAACTGTTTTTT.